One sample yielded the 23 T cell receptor beta chains listed below, sequenced in a study of identical twins. TCRdb recomputed calls from the 5' RACE reads with MiXCR, one row per CDR3 protein. The table shows about 250,000 distinct CDR3 sequences, with around 7.6% occurring only once. This sample was also put to use in a study of yellow fever vaccine responses in identical twins.

Sequenced: CD8+ T cells sorted from blood. The receptors were sampled from a woman aged 18-29 years in good health.

The chain recombines TRBV20-1 with TRBJ2-7; D gene uncertain. This CDR3 comprises 12 residues. Germline CDR1 is DFQATT and CDR2 is SNEGSKA (reference sequence). Trimming shortened V by 3 bases and J by 4 bases, and 10 bases separated the two germline ends. This chain's CDR3 is CSASNVEYEQYV. In nucleotides, the CDR3 is TGCAGTGCTAGTAATGTGGAATACGAGCAGTACGTC.

This clonotype has a count of ten or more. This chain links TRBV7-9 with TRBJ1-4; no definite D call. Germline CDR1 and CDR2: SEHNR and FQNEAQ (reference sequence). The CDR3 has 15 amino acids. V lost 1 base and J lost 0, with 6 bases in between. CDR3 coding DNA: TGTGCCAGCAGCTTAGGTTACGCAACTAATGAAAAACTGTTTTTT. It encodes CASSLGYATNEKLFF.

This clonotype was recorded at least ten times. The V call is TRBV29-1, the J call TRBJ2-5; 9 positions match TRBD1. J lost 5 bases, V lost 3 bases, and 4 bases had no gene match. Per the germline V gene, CDR1 is SQVTM and CDR2 is ANQGSEA. This CDR3 is 13 amino acids long. The DNA for the CDR3 is TGCAGCGTTGACCCCGGGACAGGGGAGACCCAGTACTTC. Encoded protein: CSVDPGTGETQYF.

This clonotype was detected ten times or more. The chain carries TRBV7-2 and TRBJ2-3; no reliable D call. This CDR3 spans 13 amino acids. V was trimmed by 5 bases and J by 2 bases, leaving 8 bases between them. Germline V lookup: CDR1 SGHTA, CDR2 FQGNSA. The DNA for the CDR3 is TGTGCCAGCAGCCCCTCGTCCACAGATACGCAGTATTTT. This encodes CASSPSSTDTQYF.

This clonotype was counted ten times or more. This chain links TRBV7-2 with TRBJ2-7, with TRBD2 identical over 8 bases. Trimming removed 5 bases from V and 3 bases from J; junction bases left unmatched: 6. Germline CDR1 is SGHTA and CDR2 is FQGNSA. The CDR3 is 14 residues long. This chain's CDR3 is CASSRTSQYYEQYF. CDR3 sequence (DNA): TGTGCCAGCAGCCGGACTAGCCAATACTACGAGCAGTACTTC.

This clonotype was observed a handful of times. The chain has TRBV15 and TRBJ2-5; 13 bases align to TRBD2. The junction had 2 bases not matched to a gene; V was cut back by 1 base and J by 0 bases. Per the germline V gene, CDR1 is LNHNV and CDR2 is YYDKDF (reference sequence). The CDR3 has 17 amino acids. CDR3 nucleotide sequence: TGTGCCACCAGCAGAGCTGGGACTAGCGGGAACCAAGAGACCCAGTACTTC. Encoded protein: CATSRAGTSGNQETQYF.

This clonotype was seen repeatedly, ten times or more. The V call is TRBV29-1, the J call TRBJ2-1, with a tentative D call TRBD1 (6 bases). The germline CDR1 and CDR2 sequences are SQVTM and ANQGSEA. The CDR3 sequence is 13 residues long. The V and J ends lost 5 bases and 5 bases respectively, with 13 bases between them. CDR3 sequence reads: CSVLGTQNNEQFF. The CDR3 nucleotides are TGCAGCGTTCTCGGGACACAAAACAATGAGCAGTTCTTC.

This rearrangement joins TRBV11-2 to TRBJ1-1, with TRBD1 identical over 10 bases. V dropped 8 bases and J dropped 3; count of bases not matched to a gene: 9. Germline V gene data show CDR1 as SGHAT and CDR2 as FQNNGV. This CDR3 comprises 15 residues. The CDR3 sequence: CASASGQGGDTEAFF. The CDR3, as DNA: TGTGCCAGCGCCTCCGGACAGGGGGGGGACACTGAAGCTTTCTTT.

This clonotype was detected ten times or more. The chain recombines TRBV10-3 with TRBJ2-1, with 9 bases lining up with TRBD1. This CDR3 is 16 amino acids long. V gave up 6 bases and J gave up 4 bases; unmatched junction bases: 10. Germline V gives CDR1 ENHRY, CDR2 SYGVKD. CDR3 protein: CAISPGSGQGYNEQFF. CDR3 bases: TGTGCCATCAGCCCTGGGTCGGGACAGGGATACAATGAGCAGTTCTTC.

This clonotype was detected ten times or more. The chain combines TRBV12-3 or TRBV12-4 with TRBJ2-3, with no clear D. The CDR3 totals 13 residues. V lost 3 bases and J lost 5, with 9 bases in between. The CDR3 DNA sequence: TGTGCCAGCAGTTTCGTGATGGGAGATACGCAGTATTTT. Translation: CASSFVMGDTQYF.

This clonotype has a count of ten or more. The chain recombines TRBV5-1 with TRBJ1-2; D unresolved. Trimming took 5 bases from V and 4 from J, leaving 27 bases between them. The germline CDR1 and CDR2 sequences are SGHRS and YFSETQ. This CDR3 is 18 amino acids long. CDR3 nucleotide sequence: TGCGCCAGCAGTTGGTTTGGCGACCCGACGGACGGAAGCTATGGCTACACCTTC. This codes for CASSWFGDPTDGSYGYTF.

V and J are TRBV27 and TRBJ2-1, with 8 positions matching TRBD2. The germline CDR1 and CDR2 sequences are MNHEY and SMNVEV (reference sequence). The CDR3 runs to 16 residues. V lost 3 bases to trimming and J lost 4 bases; unmatched junction nucleotides: 8. The chain's CDR3 is CASSFASSGGYNEQFF. CDR3 sequence (DNA): TGTGCCAGCAGTTTCGCCAGCAGCGGGGGATACAATGAGCAGTTCTTC.

This clonotype was recorded at least ten times. The J gene is TRBJ2-1, the V gene TRBV3-1, with D possibly TRBD2 on 6 matching bases. This CDR3 is built from 15 residues. Germline loops: CDR1 LGHDT, CDR2 YNNKEL (reference sequence). The ends were cut back, 0 bases at V and 3 bases at J, with 9 bases in the middle. DNA of the CDR3: TGTGCCAGCAGCCAAGATACTAGCCGCTACAATGAGCAGTTCTTC. This translates into CASSQDTSRYNEQFF.

This clonotype has more than one count but fewer than ten. This chain joins TRBV12-3 or TRBV12-4 and TRBJ2-1, with D tentatively TRBD2 (5 bases). V gave up 6 bases and J gave up 4 bases, with 13 bases separating them. The CDR3 has 14 amino acids. In nucleotides, the CDR3 is TGTGCCAGCAGCCCGGGGTTCTCTTACAATGAGCAGTTCTTC. Translating gives CASSPGFSYNEQFF.

The table lists this clonotype with a few counts. The chain combines TRBV6-1 with TRBJ1-6, with D maybe TRBD1 (5 bases). Trimming cost V 2 bases and J 7 bases, with 12 bases left between them. CDR1 and CDR2 (germline): MNHNS, SASEGT. The CDR3 sequence is 15 residues long. The CDR3 region has the DNA TGTGCCAGCAGTGAAATAGGGGTACGGAATTCACCCCTCCACTTT. Translated: CASSEIGVRNSPLHF.

This clonotype was seen ten or more times. The chain uses TRBV2 and TRBJ2-5, with 7 bases aligning to TRBD1. V dropped 6 bases and J dropped 4; count of bases not matched to a gene: 11. This CDR3 comprises 15 residues. Germline CDR1 is SNHLY and CDR2 is FYNNEI. The CDR3 sequence: CASSKRQGVRETQYF. For the CDR3, the DNA is TGTGCCAGCAGCAAACGACAGGGAGTTCGAGAGACCCAGTACTTC.

The sample holds many counts of this clonotype. The J gene is TRBJ2-3, the V gene TRBV7-2; TRBD2 matches 11 bases. Germline-derived CDR1 and CDR2 are SGHTA and FQGNSA. Trimming at V came to 5 bases and at J to 0 bases, leaving 7 bases not matched to a gene. CDR3 length: 17 amino acids. CDR3 coding DNA: TGTGCCAGCAGCGAGAGACTAGCGGGGCTGAGCACAGATACGCAGTATTTT. The encoded protein is CASSERLAGLSTDTQYF. Looking up the rest from reference TRBV7-2 and TRBJ2-3 gives the full variable domain: GAGVSQSPSNKVTEKGKDVELRCDPISGHTALYWYRQSLGQGLEFLIYFQGNSAPDKSGLPSDRFSAERTGGSVSTLTIQRTQQEDSAVYLCASSERLAGLSTDTQYFGPGTRLTVL.

This clonotype was seen only a few times. This sequence joins TRBV5-6 and TRBJ1-1; a possible D gene is TRBD1 (6 bases). The germline gives CDR1 SGHDT, CDR2 YYEEEE. The length of the CDR3 is 13 residues. V was shortened by 5 bases and J by 4 bases, with 12 bases between the two germline ends. The CDR3 sequence is CASRGGLSTEAFF. CDR3 DNA: TGTGCCAGCAGGGGGGGGCTGAGCACTGAAGCTTTCTTT.

The chain recombines TRBV6-5 with TRBJ2-5; D gene ambiguous. Germline V gives CDR1 MNHEY, CDR2 SVGAGI. The CDR3 has 14 amino acids. The V and J ends lost 0 bases and 2 bases respectively, with 7 bases between them. The CDR3 here is CASSYSTPQETQYF. In DNA form, the CDR3 reads TGTGCCAGCAGTTACTCGACACCTCAAGAGACCCAGTACTTC.

The genes are TRBV3-1 and TRBJ2-7; the D is unclear. Trimming shortened V by 4 bases and J by 6 bases, and 13 bases separated the two germline ends. Germline values: CDR1 LGHDT, CDR2 YNNKEL (reference sequence). The CDR3 spans 13 residues. The CDR3 sequence is CASSLTGVPEQYV. The CDR3 DNA follows: TGTGCCAGCAGCCTCACTGGGGTTCCCGAGCAGTACGTC.

This clonotype occurred many times. The V and J genes are TRBV12-3 or TRBV12-4 and TRBJ2-7; 10 bases match TRBD1. The CDR3 spans 14 residues. V dropped 5 bases and J dropped 3; count of bases not matched to a gene: 4. The CDR3 here is CASSGQGGIYEQYF. The CDR3 coding sequence is TGTGCCAGCAGTGGACAGGGGGGAATCTACGAGCAGTACTTC.

The genes are TRBV5-1 and TRBJ2-3; either TRBD1 or TRBD2 may fit D (5 bases each). This CDR3 region has 15 residues. Germline V gene sequence: CDR1 SGHRS, CDR2 YFSETQ. Trimming pared 4 bases from V and 0 bases from J, leaving 12 bases between. CDR3 protein: CASSLGTISTDTQYF. Here the CDR3 DNA reads TGCGCCAGCAGCCTGGGGACGATTAGCACAGATACGCAGTATTTT. Looking up the rest from reference TRBV5-1 and TRBJ2-3 gives the full variable domain: KAGVTQTPRYLIKTRGQQVTLSCSPISGHRSVSWYQQTPGQGLQFLFEYFSETQRNKGNFPGRFSGRQFSNSRSEMNVSTLELGDSALYLCASSLGTISTDTQYFGPGTRLTVL.

This chain connects TRBV5-6 to TRBJ2-7, with D possibly being TRBD1 or TRBD2 (5 bases each). V was clipped by 5 bases and J by 2 bases, with 20 bases between them. CDR3 length: 16 residues. CDR1 and CDR2 from the germline V gene are SGHDT and YYEEEE. CDR3 sequence (DNA): TGTGCCAGCAGGGACTGGGGCGGACCGTATCCCTACGAGCAGTACGTC. Protein: CASRDWGGPYPYEQYV.